Following are 30 T cell receptor beta chains from one sample sequenced in a study of human T cells and chemical hapten exposure. Time point denoted: pre-sensitization, week 0. The sample's treatment: therapeutic diphenylcyclopropenone sensitization with weekly scalp DPC. TCRdb re-called the RACE reads through MiXCR, storing one row per CDR3 protein. The sample includes roughly 100,000 distinct CDR3 sequences, around 9.6% of them seen just once. Sequencing was performed on whole blood, taken in connection with sensitization to the hapten diphenylcyclopropenone (DPC). The receptors shown here come from a woman between 40 and 50 years old with alopecia areata. Some clones in this sample may be carry-over from other donors' samples.

This clonotype was seen ten or more times. Here the CDR3 reads CASSENPGQRSGNTIYF. CDR3 DNA sequence: TGTGCCAGCAGCGAAAATCCGGGACAGCGATCTGGAAACACCATATATTTT. The chain is built from TRBV3-1 and TRBJ1-3; 7 bases are a match to TRBD1. The germline gives CDR1 LGHDT, CDR2 YNNKEL (reference sequence). The CDR3 has 17 residues. The ends lost 5 bases at V and 1 base at J; junction bases unmatched: 11.

Here the CDR3 DNA reads TGTGCCAGCAGCAGCCGGACTAGCGGGGGGCCAAGGAATGAGCAGTTCTTC. Encoded protein: CASSSRTSGGPRNEQFF. The V gene is TRBV7-2, the J gene TRBJ2-1; 14 nucleotides align to TRBD2. This CDR3 spans 17 amino acids. In germline, CDR1 is SGHTA, CDR2 FQGNSA. V gave up 5 bases and J gave up 7 bases; unmatched junction bases: 10.

This clonotype was counted only a few times. The chain links TRBV11-3 to TRBJ2-2; D might be TRBD1 (6 bases). The V gene's germline CDR1 is SGHNT and CDR2 YENEEA. CDR3 length: 15 amino acids. The V gene lost 5 bases and the J gene lost 0 bases, with 10 bases spanning the gap. As DNA, the CDR3 is TGTGCCAGCAGCCAGGGGACGGCGAACACCGGGGAGCTGTTTTTT. Amino acid sequence: CASSQGTANTGELFF.

This clonotype has a count of ten or more. In nucleotides, the CDR3 is TGCAGCGTTGCAGGACTAGCGGGGAAAGGAGACAATGAGCAGTTCTTC. It translates to CSVAGLAGKGDNEQFF. V gene TRBV29-1 combines with J gene TRBJ2-1, with 12 bases fitting TRBD2. The CDR3 has 16 residues. With 4 bases clipped from V and 5 bases from J, the junction kept 9 bases outside the gene matches. CDR1 is SQVTM and CDR2 is ANQGSEA in the germline V gene.

This clonotype was seen repeatedly, ten times or more. The chain couples TRBV5-1 to TRBJ2-3; 9 bases fit TRBD2. The CDR3 runs 14 residues. The germline V gene encodes CDR1 SGHRS and CDR2 YFSETQ. V dropped 1 base and J dropped 6; count of bases not matched to a gene: 3. The CDR3 protein is CASSLTSGLDTQYF. The CDR3, as DNA: TGCGCCAGCAGCTTGACTAGCGGGCTCGATACGCAGTATTTT. Supplemented by reference TRBV5-1 and TRBJ2-3, the full variable domain reads KAGVTQTPRYLIKTRGQQVTLSCSPISGHRSVSWYQQTPGQGLQFLFEYFSETQRNKGNFPGRFSGRQFSNSRSEMNVSTLELGDSALYLCASSLTSGLDTQYFGPGTRLTVL.

This clonotype was seen more than once but under ten times. The chain has TRBV7-2 and TRBJ1-3, with a possible D match to TRBD1 (6 bases). The V gene's germline CDR1 is SGHTA and CDR2 FQGNSA. The CDR3 is made up of 15 amino acids. V was pared by 5 bases and J by 0 bases, with 11 bases between. The CDR3 region has the DNA TGTGCCAGCAGCCTTTGGGACAACTCTGGAAACACCATATATTTT. Residues: CASSLWDNSGNTIYF.

This clonotype was recorded many times. The chain has TRBV4-3 and TRBJ2-7; 13 bases map to TRBD2. This CDR3 is 15 amino acids long. V trimming: 0 bases; J trimming: 6 bases; junction bases outside the gene matches: 2. Germline V gene data show CDR1 as LGHNA and CDR2 as YSLEER. CDR3 loop: CASSQEGTSGAEQYF. CDR3 sequence (DNA): TGCGCCAGCAGCCAAGAGGGGACTAGCGGGGCCGAGCAGTACTTC.

In its sample, this clonotype was seen many times. This chain links TRBV13 with TRBJ2-5; TRBD1 aligns across 8 bases. Trimming took 5 bases from V and 1 from J; bases not matched to a gene: 6. This CDR3 comprises 15 residues. Germline CDR1 PRHDT, CDR2 FYEKMQ (reference sequence). The CDR3 sequence: CASSVRDRRQETQYF. The CDR3 DNA is TGTGCCAGCAGCGTTCGGGACAGGCGCCAAGAGACCCAGTACTTC.

The V gene is TRBV11-2, the J gene TRBJ1-2; D is undetermined. The CDR3 sequence is 15 residues long. Trimming stripped 1 base from V and 5 bases from J, with 14 bases between. CDR1 is SGHAT and CDR2 is FQNNGV in the germline V gene. CDR3: CASSLVVGAEYGYTF. The CDR3 region has the DNA TGTGCCAGCAGCTTAGTTGTCGGCGCCGAGTATGGCTACACCTTC. The whole variable domain, filled in from reference TRBV11-2 and TRBJ1-2, reads EAGVAQSPRYKIIEKRQSVAFWCNPISGHATLYWYQQILGQGPKLLIQFQNNGVVDDSQLPKDRFSAERLKGVDSTLKIQPAKLEDSAVYLCASSLVVGAEYGYTFGSGTRLTVV.

The chain employs TRBV4-2 and TRBJ1-2; 7 nucleotides line up with TRBD1. The germline gives CDR1 LGHNA, CDR2 YNFKEQ. CDR3 length: 16 residues. The J segment lost 1 base and the V segment lost 0 bases, leaving 5 bases of the junction unmatched. CDR3 nucleotide sequence: TGTGCCAGCAGCCAAGATACGGGACAGATTAACTATGGCTACACCTTC. It codes for CASSQDTGQINYGYTF.

J is TRBJ1-1 and V is TRBV7-9; no definite D call. The CDR3 is made up of 13 amino acids. V gave up 11 bases and J gave up 3 bases, with 16 bases separating them. Germline V CDR1 and CDR2: SEHNR, FQNEAQ (reference sequence). CDR3 coding DNA: TGTGCCTGTCAGGACTTATCGGACACTGAAGCTTTCTTT. This translates into CACQDLSDTEAFF.

This clonotype showed up many times. The chain recombines TRBV9 with TRBJ1-5, with D possibly being TRBD1 (5 bases). V lost 5 bases and J lost 3, with 9 bases in between. The CDR3 has 13 amino acids. Germline V lookup: CDR1 SGDLS, CDR2 YYNGEE. Written as DNA, the CDR3 is TGTGCCAGCAGTAGGGACCTCAATCAGCCCCAGCATTTT. Translation: CASSRDLNQPQHF. The full variable domain, its missing parts supplied by reference TRBV9 and TRBJ1-5, is DSGVTQTPKHLITATGQRVTLRCSPRSGDLSVYWYQQSLDQGLQFLIQYYNGEERAKGNILERFSAQQFPDLHSELNLSSLELGDSALYFCASSRDLNQPQHFGDGTRLSIL.

This rearrangement joins TRBV29-1 to TRBJ2-7; no firm D call. V gave up 2 bases and J gave up 1 base, with 3 bases separating them. This CDR3 has 11 residues. CDR1 and CDR2 from the germline V gene are SQVTM and ANQGSEA. The CDR3 spells CSVERSYEQYF. CDR3 bases: TGCAGCGTTGAACGATCCTACGAGCAGTACTTC.

This clonotype was seen ten or more times. The chain recombines TRBV3-1 with TRBJ1-3; 10 bases fit TRBD1. CDR3 size: 16 residues. V gave up 4 bases and J gave up 0 bases; unmatched junction bases: 3. The germline V gene has CDR1 LGHDT and CDR2 YNNKEL (reference sequence). CDR3 coding DNA: TGTGCCAGCAGCCCTTGGACAGGGGGCTCTGGAAACACCATATATTTT. Protein product: CASSPWTGGSGNTIYF. Based on the CDR3 plus reference TRBV3-1 and TRBJ1-3, the full variable domain is DTAVSQTPKYLVTQMGNDKSIKCEQNLGHDTMYWYKQDSKKFLKIMFSYNNKELIINETVPNRFSPKSPDKAHLNLHINSLELGDSAVYFCASSPWTGGSGNTIYFGEGSWLTVV.

This clonotype was found many times. V usage is TRBV19 and J usage is TRBJ2-6, with 10 bases fitting TRBD1. The junction had 8 bases not matched to a gene; V was cut back by 6 bases and J by 0 bases. The germline V gene encodes CDR1 LNHDA and CDR2 SQIVND (reference sequence). The CDR3 sequence is 18 residues long. Written as DNA, the CDR3 is TGTGCCAGTAGGGGCGACAGGGGGCGCAGCTCTGGGGCCAACGTCCTGACTTTC. Translation gives CASRGDRGRSSGANVLTF.

This clonotype was observed a handful of times. This sequence joins TRBV7-9 and TRBJ1-5, with unresolved D. Germline CDR1 and CDR2: SEHNR and FQNEAQ (reference sequence). The CDR3 consists of 15 residues. V lost 1 base and J lost 2, with 9 bases in between. The CDR3 DNA follows: TGTGCCAGCAGCTTAGGAGTAATCGGCAATCAGCCCCAGCATTTT. It is translated as CASSLGVIGNQPQHF. The variable domain in full, completed from reference TRBV7-9 and TRBJ1-5, reads DTGVSQNPRHKITKRGQNVTFRCDPISEHNRLYWYRQTLGQGPEFLTYFQNEAQLEKSRLLSDRFSAERPKGSFSTLEIQRTEQGDSAMYLCASSLGVIGNQPQHFGDGTRLSIL.

This clonotype was seen ten or more times. The chain recombines TRBV29-1 with TRBJ2-1; 9 bases line up with TRBD1. CDR3 size: 13 residues. CDR1 is SQVTM and CDR2 is ANQGSEA in the germline V gene. V lost 6 bases, J lost 8 bases, and 8 bases stayed unmatched. CDR3 protein: CSVGTGIVYEQFF. CDR3 coding DNA: TGCAGCGTGGGGACAGGGATAGTCTATGAGCAGTTCTTC.

This clonotype has a handful of counts. This chain links TRBV2 with TRBJ2-3; D is unclear. Per germline, CDR1 SNHLY and CDR2 FYNNEI. This CDR3 has 14 amino acids. V dropped 6 bases and J dropped 0 bases, with 10 bases sitting between them. The CDR3 region is CASRVMESTDTQYF. For the CDR3, the DNA is TGTGCCAGCAGGGTAATGGAGAGCACAGATACGCAGTATTTT.

Many counts were recorded for this clonotype. The chain couples TRBV7-7 to TRBJ2-2, with 10 positions matching TRBD2. J gave up 6 bases and V 5 bases, and 9 bases lay outside the gene matches. Germline CDR1 and CDR2: SSHAT and FNYEAQ (reference sequence). This CDR3 has 16 residues. The CDR3 DNA reads as TGTGCCAGCAGCCCTCGACTAGCGGGTTTATCCGGGGAGCTGTTTTTT. It codes for CASSPRLAGLSGELFF.

This clonotype was seen at least ten times. The chain is built from TRBV6-5 and TRBJ2-6; a possible D gene is TRBD1 (5 bases). This CDR3 is 16 amino acids long. The germline V gene has CDR1 MNHEY and CDR2 SVGAGI. V lost 2 bases and J lost 1, with 9 bases in between. CDR3 region: CASSYAQGSGANVLTF. As DNA, the CDR3 is TGTGCCAGCAGTTACGCTCAGGGTTCTGGGGCCAACGTCCTGACTTTC.

Many counts were recorded for this clonotype. In nucleotides, the CDR3 is TGTGCCATCAGTCCCGGACAGGGGGGCTACGAGCAGTACTTC. Protein sequence: CAISPGQGGYEQYF. V usage is TRBV10-3 and J usage is TRBJ2-7, with 10 bases fitting TRBD1. This CDR3 is built from 14 residues. After removal of 5 bases from V and 3 bases from J, the junction contained 4 bases not matched to a gene. The germline CDR1 and CDR2 sequences are ENHRY and SYGVKD.

This rearrangement joins TRBV20-1 to TRBJ1-3; TRBD1 might be the D (5 bases). The CDR3 contains 14 residues. V was clipped by 4 bases and J by 3 bases, with 13 bases between them. In germline, CDR1 is DFQATT, CDR2 SNEGSKA (reference sequence). The CDR3 DNA reads as TGCAGTGCTACCAGGGTTTCAAGTGGAAACACCATATATTTT. Translation: CSATRVSSGNTIYF.

In this sample, this clonotype turned up many times. V gene TRBV2 combines with J gene TRBJ1-6; TRBD1 aligns across 8 bases. The germline V gene encodes CDR1 SNHLY and CDR2 FYNNEI. This CDR3 is 13 amino acids long. Trimming took 8 bases from V and 7 from J; bases not matched to a gene: 4. The CDR3 sequence is CASEGQVNSPLHF. For the CDR3, the DNA is TGTGCCAGCGAGGGACAGGTGAATTCACCCCTCCACTTT.

At least ten counts were recorded for this clonotype. The CDR3 DNA reads as TGTGCCAGCAGCTTAGCGTTGGCAGGGAGTGGTTCAGAGACCCAGTACTTC. The encoded protein is CASSLALAGSGSETQYF. This sequence joins TRBV7-2 and TRBJ2-5; possibly TRBD1 or TRBD2 for D (5 bases each). V lost 0 bases, J lost 4 bases, and 18 bases lay in between. Germline V gene lookup returns CDR1 SGHTA and CDR2 FQGNSA. CDR3 size: 17 residues. The complete variable domain, with remaining parts taken from reference TRBV7-2 and TRBJ2-5, reads GAGVSQSPSNKVTEKGKDVELRCDPISGHTALYWYRQSLGQGLEFLIYFQGNSAPDKSGLPSDRFSAERTGGSVSTLTIQRTQQEDSAVYLCASSLALAGSGSETQYFGPGTRLLVL.

This clonotype showed up many times. The gene calls are TRBV7-9 and TRBJ2-3; D gene uncertain. V lost 3 bases and J lost 2, with 3 bases in between. The CDR3 extends over 12 amino acids. CDR1 SEHNR and CDR2 FQNEAQ come from the germline V gene (reference sequence). CDR3 protein: CASSFDTDTQYF. The CDR3 DNA follows: TGTGCCAGCAGCTTCGACACAGATACGCAGTATTTT.

The sample holds a few counts of this clonotype. V is TRBV16 and J is TRBJ1-2, with TRBD1 as a possible D gene (5 bases). Germline V CDR1 and CDR2: KGHSY, FQNENV. The CDR3 contains 15 residues. V gave up 1 base and J gave up 4 bases, with 13 bases separating them. The CDR3 loop reads CASSQLGQDIYGYTF. CDR3 sequence (DNA): TGTGCCAGCAGCCAATTGGGGCAGGACATCTATGGCTACACCTTC.

This clonotype has ten or more counts. This rearrangement joins TRBV12-3 or TRBV12-4 to TRBJ2-3; 13 bases map to TRBD2. The length of the CDR3 is 17 residues. V lost 5 bases to trimming and J lost 8 bases; unmatched junction nucleotides: 13. The CDR3 DNA sequence: TGTGCCAGCAGTCACTGGACTAGCGGGGGCGATAGCCGTACGCAGTATTTT. Translated: CASSHWTSGGDSRTQYF.

This clonotype was seen repeatedly, ten times or more. The genes are TRBV7-2 and TRBJ1-2; D is unclear. This CDR3 comprises 16 residues. In germline, CDR1 is SGHTA, CDR2 FQGNSA. V lost 1 base, J lost 0 bases, and 12 bases lay in between. CDR3 DNA: TGTGCCAGCAGCTTAGAGGGAACGGGGACTAACTATGGCTACACCTTC. It yields the protein CASSLEGTGTNYGYTF.

J is TRBJ2-6 and V is TRBV7-9, with D possibly matching TRBD1 (5 bases). This CDR3 has 16 residues. Germline CDR1 SEHNR, CDR2 FQNEAQ (reference sequence). V was clipped by 3 bases and J by 2 bases, with 11 bases between them. The CDR3 protein is CASSFDSAPGANVLTF. CDR3 sequence (DNA): TGTGCCAGCAGCTTTGACAGTGCCCCTGGGGCCAACGTCCTGACTTTC.

Points on this clonotype: This may come from a read error, since a much larger clone is one base off. J is TRBJ2-7 and V is TRBV25-1; 12 bases line up with TRBD1. The CDR3 totals 16 residues. The germline V gene encodes CDR1 MGHDK and CDR2 SYGVNS. In nucleotides, the CDR3 is TGTGCCAGCAGCGAGTCTCCGGGACAGGGGGCTCGGGGGCAGTGCTTC. Protein sequence: CASSESPGQGARGQCF.